A single T cell receptor (beta chain) is shown here with its context. These data come from a study of blood T cell repertoires in COVID-19. At the level of the study: PBMCs, B-cell-depleted T cells, or T cells were the source of the cDNA or gDNA that made up the material.

TCRdb's copy holds only in-frame clones and misses some; the assay was immunoSEQ multiplex PCR. Here the sample spans 88,000 or so clones, about 85% being singletons. The CDR3 has 14 residues. Trimming stripped 7 bases from V and 6 bases from J, with 15 bases between. Looked up from germline, CDR1 is KGHDR and CDR2 is SFDVKD. The chain is built from TRBV24-1 and TRBJ2-1, with TRBD2 as a possible D gene (6 bases). The sequenced sample was peripheral blood. This receptor was taken from a man between 60 and 75 years old with acute or convalescent COVID-19. Written as DNA, the CDR3 is TGTGCCACCAGGGAGGGTGGAGACAGCAATGAGCAGTTCTTC. Its translation: CATREGGDSNEQFF.